A selection of T cell receptor beta chains follows, all from one sample in a study of control samples from healthy donors and cancer patients. TCRdb's copy holds only in-frame clones and misses some; the assay was immunoSEQ multiplex PCR. In the table there are some 170,000 clones, nearly 96% of which are singletons. Sample: blood. These receptors came from a woman aged 25 to 39 in good health. Both conserved end residues are part of each CDR3. The order of the fields is V gene, clone size, D gene, J gene, CDR3 DNA, CDR3 protein. D genes are given only for firm matches. Clone size appears in some rows only: once, few, many, or a class for an expanded clone.

TRBV5-1	.	.	TRBJ1-1	TGCGCCAGCAGCCAGGCCTTAGGGGGTGAAGCTTTCTTT	CASSQALGGEAFF
TRBV5-4	.	TRBD2	TRBJ2-1	TGTGCCAGCAGCTTCCGGGAGGGCCTGGTAACCCACAATGAGCAGTTCTTC	CASSFREGLVTHNEQFF
TRBV9	.	.	TRBJ1-2	TGTGCCAGCAGCTATAACTCGCAGGGAAACTATGGCTACACCTTC	CASSYNSQGNYGYTF
TRBV6-5	.	.	TRBJ1-5	TGTGCCAGCCATCCTGGGACGGATAATCAGCCCCAGCATTTT	CASHPGTDNQPQHF
TRBV7-3	.	.	TRBJ2-2	TGTGCCAGTACCCCCGGGACTAACACCGGGGAGCTGTTTTTT	CASTPGTNTGELFF
TRBV7-9	.	.	TRBJ1-3	TGTGCCAGCATTCCCATGACCGGCGGATCTGGAAACACCATATATTTT	CASIPMTGGSGNTIYF
TRBV10-1	.	TRBD2	TRBJ2-2	TGCGCCAGCAGTGAGAGTGGACTAGCCCGAACGGACACCGGGGAGCTGTTTTTT	CASSESGLARTDTGELFF
TRBV10-3	.	.	TRBJ2-7	TGTGCCATCAGTGACACCTACTACGAGCAGTACTTC	CAISDTYYEQYF
TRBV5-8	.	TRBD1	TRBJ2-2	TGTGCCAGCAGCTGGACAGGGGCGGTCACCGGGGAGCTGTTTTTT	CASSWTGAVTGELFF
TRBV27	.	TRBD1	TRBJ2-7	TGTGCCAGCAGCCGGGACAGAGCCTACGAGCAGTACTTC	CASSRDRAYEQYF
TRBV6-5	.	TRBD2	TRBJ2-7	TGTGCCAGCAGGTTGGGGACTAGTACCTACGAGCAGTACTTC	CASRLGTSTYEQYF
TRBV6-5	.	.	TRBJ1-6	TGTGCCAGCAGTTACTCTCAGGGTTGGTCACCCCTCCACTTT	CASSYSQGWSPLHF
TRBV30	once	.	TRBJ1-4	TGTGCCTGGACAACAAAAAAATCTAATGAAAAACTGTTTTTT	CAWTTKKSNEKLFF
TRBV7-8	once	TRBD2	TRBJ2-1	TGTGCCAGCAGGCTAAAAGAATTAGCGGGGGGGAGGAATGAGCAGTTCTTC	CASRLKELAGGRNEQFF
TRBV6-5	.	.	TRBJ1-1	TGTGCCAGCAGTTCCCACGACAACACTGAAGCTTTCTTT	CASSSHDNTEAFF
TRBV4-2	.	.	TRBJ1-2	TGTGCCAGCAGCCGACGACAGCCTAACTATGGCTACACCTTC	CASSRRQPNYGYTF
TRBV7-2	.	TRBD2	TRBJ2-1	TGTGCCAGCAGCTCGAGAGGACTAGCCTATGAGCAGTTCTTC	CASSSRGLAYEQFF
TRBV28	.	TRBD1	TRBJ1-5	TGTGCCAGCAGCCCCGGGACAGGGTTGGGTAGCAATCAGCCCCAGCATTTT	CASSPGTGLGSNQPQHF
TRBV20-1	.	.	TRBJ1-5	TGCAGTGCTAGAGACCCCCCGGCCCAGCATTTT	CSARDPPAQHF
TRBV5-1	.	.	TRBJ2-1	TGCGCCAGCGGAATTAGGGACTCCTACAATGAGCAGTTCTTC	CASGIRDSYNEQFF
TRBV6-5	.	TRBD2	TRBJ2-1	TGTGCCAGCAGTTACCCGAGCGGGAACCCCTACAATGAGCAGTTCTTC	CASSYPSGNPYNEQFF
TRBV12-3/TRBV12-4	once	TRBD1	TRBJ2-7	TGTGCCAGCAGAATCGGACAGGGGTTGTACTTC	CASRIGQGLYF
TRBV3-1/TRBV3-2	.	.	TRBJ2-3	TGTGCCAGCAGCCAAGATCGGGCACCCTATACAGATACGCAGTATTTT	CASSQDRAPYTDTQYF
TRBV27	.	TRBD1	TRBJ1-4	TGTGCCAGCAGTTTGGGACAGGGCAGTGAAAAACTGTTTTTT	CASSLGQGSEKLFF
TRBV3-1/TRBV3-2	.	.	TRBJ2-2	TGTGCCAGCAGCGGAAACGGGGAGCTGTTTTTT	CASSGNGELFF
TRBV1	.	.	TRBJ1-6	TGCACCAGCTACAGGGTTTCAGGATCACCCCTCCACTTT	CTSYRVSGSPLHF
TRBV9	.	.	TRBJ1-2	TGTGCCAGCAGCGCAGACAGTGCTGGCTACACCTTC	CASSADSAGYTF
TRBV27	.	TRBD2	TRBJ2-7	TGTGCCAGCAGTTTGGGGACTAGCGGGTGGGAGGGGCAGTACTTC	CASSLGTSGWEGQYF
TRBV29-1	.	.	TRBJ1-1	TGCAGCGTTGCTAGGAGGATGAACACTGAAGCTTTCTTT	CSVARRMNTEAFF
TRBV29-1	.	.	TRBJ1-4	TGCAGCGTTGAGTGGTCGGGAGAAAAACTGTTTTTT	CSVEWSGEKLFF